This T cell receptor beta chain is from a study of T cell responses to AZD1222 COVID-19 vaccine. Findings and limits, study-wide: No day 14 peak samples; only post-peak repertoires were characterized. Unmutated regions of variants are reportedly targeted by nearly half of spike-specific TCRs.

As to this clone: What it recognizes is unknown.

Generated by immunoSEQ multiplex PCR, the TCRdb table keeps only in-frame clones and is missing some. The data show roughly 110,000 clones, about 85% seen once. The germline V gene encodes CDR1 LNHDA and CDR2 SQIVND (reference sequence). The CDR3 length is 14 residues. V gave up 3 bases and J gave up 2 bases, with 11 bases separating them. This sequence joins TRBV19 and TRBJ2-7; D is perhaps TRBD2 (6 bases). The receptor comes from an adult who received the AZD1222 COVID-19 vaccine. Sequencing used peripheral blood, obtained 28 days after the second AZD1222 dose. The CDR3 sequence is CASSIGGTAYEQYF. CDR3 in DNA: TGTGCCAGTAGTATCGGGGGTACAGCCTACGAGCAGTACTTC.